This T cell receptor beta chain was observed in a study of cytomegalovirus exposure and HLA in healthy donors. Overall study: The use of the same platform for the approximately 110 validation repertoires and the approximately 670 first-cohort repertoires was reported by a later analysis. Findings of the study overall: Reportedly, cytomegalovirus status was diagnosed with high sensitivity and specificity. As confirmed in vitro, three CMV-associated chains were specific for CMV antigens. Most TCRs appeared rarely, but some public TCRs recurred in many donors.

The repertoire was sequenced with immunoSEQ multiplex PCR; TCRdb's copy has only in-frame clones and lacks some. The repertoire consists of fewer than 200,000 clones, with approximately 89% occurring once and the leading ten covering 2.7%. A remark on this clone: The antigen remains undetermined.

V was trimmed by 0 bases and J by 11 bases, leaving 7 bases between them. Germline V gives CDR1 MDHEN, CDR2 SYDVKM. The CDR3 loop spans 11 amino acids. The chain couples TRBV28 to TRBJ1-1; D is undetermined. This clonotype was obtained from a man aged 18 to 30 in good health and CMV-seropositive. Specimen: PBMCs. The CDR3 region has the DNA TGTGCCAGCAGTTTATGGCAGGCGGCTTTCTTT. Encoded protein: CASSLWQAAFF.